The clone carrying this T cell receptor (beta chain) was counted ten times or more. TCRdb independently ran MiXCR on the RT-PCR reads; one entry per CDR3 protein. Among about 700,000 distinct CDR3 sequences, 11% to 15% were seen once, and the ten largest hold 3.6%. This CDR3 is 14 amino acids long. The germline V gene has CDR1 MNHEY and CDR2 SVGEGT. V lost 7 bases to trimming and J lost 6 bases, with 18 bases between them. The rearrangement joins TRBV6-2 or TRBV6-3 to TRBJ1-2; unclear D gene. The sequenced sample was memory CD4+ T cells from blood. The source is a female donor in good health, serving as a healthy control. DNA for the CDR3: TGTGCCAGCACCAGAGGAGGAGGGCTGGATGGCTACACCTTC. Residues: CASTRGGGLDGYTF.